This entry lists 24 T cell receptor beta chains sequenced from one sample in a study of blood T cells in healthy people across ages. PCR was performed a second time for about 7 to 12 cycles using a sample-barcoded 5' primer and a J-beta primer mix. TCRdb redid the calling of the 5' RACE reads with MiXCR, one entry per CDR3 protein. The table records fewer than 2,000,000 distinct CDR3 sequences, roughly 30% of them present only once. Sample: blood. The receptors originated from a woman in her twenties or thirties in good health.

This clonotype has a handful of counts. The chain employs TRBV9 and TRBJ2-1; D is undetermined. V was cut by 0 bases and J by 8 bases, with 9 bases left in between. Germline loops: CDR1 SGDLS, CDR2 YYNGEE. The CDR3 is 13 amino acids. The chain's CDR3 is CASSVVLWDEQFF. CDR3 bases: TGTGCCAGCAGCGTAGTACTATGGGATGAGCAGTTCTTC.

A few counts support this clonotype. The chain is built from TRBV7-9 and TRBJ2-7, with D maybe TRBD1 (6 bases). The CDR3 has 19 residues. Germline assignment: CDR1 SEHNR and CDR2 FQNEAQ (reference sequence). The ends were cut back, 5 bases at V and 0 bases at J, with 26 bases in the middle. The DNA of the CDR3 is TGTGCCAGCAGCAAACCCCGTTCGCAGGGGCGCGTCAGCTCCTACGAGCAGTACTTC. This gives the protein CASSKPRSQGRVSSYEQYF. The full variable domain, in which reference TRBV7-9 and TRBJ2-7 provide the parts outside the CDR3, is DTGVSQNPRHKITKRGQNVTFRCDPISEHNRLYWYRQTLGQGPEFLTYFQNEAQLEKSRLLSDRFSAERPKGSFSTLEIQRTEQGDSAMYLCASSKPRSQGRVSSYEQYFGPGTRLTVT.

This clonotype was recorded at least ten times. V gene TRBV29-1 combines with J gene TRBJ2-7; 12 nucleotides match TRBD2. CDR3 length: 16 amino acids. Germline loops: CDR1 SQVTM, CDR2 ANQGSEA. Losses at the gene ends were 2 bases for V and 3 bases for J; bases not matched to a gene: 8. The CDR3 loop is CSVELASGRAHYEQYF. Here the CDR3 DNA reads TGCAGCGTTGAATTGGCTAGCGGGAGGGCCCACTACGAGCAGTACTTC.

The V and J genes are TRBV18 and TRBJ2-7; TRBD1 might be the D (6 bases). The V gene lost 4 bases and the J gene lost 1 base, with 14 bases spanning the gap. Germline V CDR1 and CDR2: KGHSH, LQKENI. The CDR3 sequence is 15 residues long. The chain's CDR3 is CASSRGTGTSYEQYF. In DNA, the CDR3 is TGTGCCAGCTCACGGGGTACCGGGACATCCTACGAGCAGTACTTC.

This clonotype was seen at least ten times. The chain links TRBV12-3 or TRBV12-4 to TRBJ2-5, with D unresolved. This CDR3 comprises 13 residues. Deletions cut 3 bases from V and 5 bases from J, with 10 bases between. This CDR3 is CASSFSSRETQYF. The CDR3 DNA sequence: TGTGCCAGCAGTTTTAGCTCGAGGGAGACCCAGTACTTC.

About this clonotype: One base away lies a much larger clone, so this may be a sequencing read error. V gene TRBV3-1 combines with J gene TRBJ2-3; a weak D match, TRBD1 (6 bases). From germline, CDR1 is LGHDT and CDR2 YNNKEL (reference sequence). V was shortened by 4 bases and J by 1 base, with 9 bases between the two germline ends. This CDR3 has 14 amino acids. As DNA, the CDR3 is TGTGCCAGCAGCCGACAGGTCCGCACAGATACGCAGTATTTT. Amino acid sequence: CASSRQVRTDTQYF.

The CDR3 reads CSVSGFDGYTF. CDR3 nucleotides: TGCAGCGTATCAGGGTTCGATGGCTACACCTTC. The chain uses TRBV29-1 and TRBJ1-2; a weak D match, TRBD1 (5 bases). Trimming cost V 6 bases and J 6 bases, with 11 bases left between them. Germline-derived CDR1 and CDR2 are SQVTM and ANQGSEA. The CDR3 consists of 11 residues.

The chain couples TRBV29-1 to TRBJ1-2; TRBD1 matches 9 bases. The V gene end was trimmed by 2 bases and the J gene end by 4 bases; junction bases not matched to a gene: 2. Germline V gene data show CDR1 as SQVTM and CDR2 as ANQGSEA. The CDR3 covers 13 residues. CDR3 amino acids: CSVELDRGYGYTF. The CDR3 DNA reads as TGCAGCGTTGAATTGGACAGGGGCTATGGCTACACCTTC.

This clonotype was found many times. The chain recombines TRBV7-2 with TRBJ2-1, with D tentatively TRBD2 (5 bases). Germline CDR1 SGHTA, CDR2 FQGNSA. V was clipped by 1 base and J by 2 bases, with 9 bases between them. The CDR3 spans 15 residues. CDR3 region: CASSLEPGTYNEQFF. In nucleotides, the CDR3 is TGTGCCAGCAGCTTAGAACCGGGGACCTACAATGAGCAGTTCTTC.

The chain combines TRBV20-1 with TRBJ2-2, with no clear D. The CDR3 is 15 amino acids. V was clipped by 6 bases and J by 6 bases, with 20 bases between them. Looked up from germline, CDR1 is DFQATT and CDR2 is SNEGSKA (reference sequence). For the CDR3, the DNA is TGCAGTGCCTTCTACTCGGAGAACTCCGCCGGGGAGCTGTTTTTT. Its protein is CSAFYSENSAGELFF.

In the case of this clonotype: A much bigger clone sits one base away, suggesting this may be a read error. The rearrangement joins TRBV20-1 to TRBJ2-1, with 8 positions matching TRBD2. V lost 3 bases and J lost 7; bases outside the gene matches: 11. CDR1 is DFQATT and CDR2 is SNEGSKA in the germline V gene (reference sequence). CDR3 length: 15 amino acids. The CDR3 spells CSASDPGGPGNEQFF. CDR3 nucleotides: TGCAGTGCTAGTGATCCGGGGGGGCCTGGAAATGAGCAGTTCTTC.

This clonotype turned up a few times. The V call is TRBV27, the J call TRBJ1-1; D remains ambiguous. This CDR3 is 11 amino acids long. Germline CDR1 and CDR2: MNHEY and SMNVEV (reference sequence). Trimming left V 6 bases short and J 7 bases short, with 9 bases between. The CDR3 DNA reads as TGTGCCAGCAGGGCGAGGAATGAAGCTTTCTTT. It yields the protein CASRARNEAFF.

V gene TRBV28 combines with J gene TRBJ2-1; the match to TRBD2 covers 10 bases. The CDR3 sequence is 16 residues long. Germline V gene data show CDR1 as MDHEN and CDR2 as SYDVKM. Trimming took 4 bases from V and 2 from J; bases not matched to a gene: 5. CDR3 DNA sequence: TGTGCCAGCAGTTCGCAGCGGGAGGGAACCTACAATGAGCAGTTCTTC. This translates into CASSSQREGTYNEQFF.

This chain uses TRBV6-1 with TRBJ1-1; D remains ambiguous. This CDR3 has 13 amino acids. Trimming cost V 2 bases and J 1 base, with 5 bases left between them. CDR1 and CDR2 (germline): MNHNS, SASEGT. This chain's CDR3 is CASSETENTEAFF. The DNA for the CDR3 is TGTGCCAGCAGTGAAACGGAGAACACTGAAGCTTTCTTT.

This clonotype turned up a few times. The chain carries TRBV6-5 and TRBJ2-5; 10 bases are a match to TRBD1. Germline V gene lookup returns CDR1 MNHEY and CDR2 SVGAGI. The CDR3 loop spans 15 amino acids. V shed 1 base and J 3 bases; nucleotides not matched to a gene: 2. The CDR3 sequence: CASSYLGTGEETQYF. In nucleotides, the CDR3 is TGTGCCAGCAGTTACTTAGGGACAGGGGAAGAGACCCAGTACTTC.

The chain carries TRBV4-2 and TRBJ2-1, with 11 nucleotides matching TRBD2. The V gene end was trimmed by 3 bases and the J gene end by 4 bases; junction bases not matched to a gene: 8. Germline CDR1 LGHNA, CDR2 YNFKEQ. CDR3 length: 17 residues. The CDR3 DNA follows: TGTGCCAGCAGCCACATAACCGGGACTAGCGGATACAATGAGCAGTTCTTC. This translates into CASSHITGTSGYNEQFF.

This sequence joins TRBV6-6 and TRBJ1-2; tentatively, D is TRBD1 (5 bases). Trimming took 7 bases from V and 7 from J, leaving 22 bases between them. From germline, CDR1 is MNHNY and CDR2 SVGAGI (reference sequence). The CDR3 is 15 residues long. The CDR3 is CASTLGDQGGGGYTF. The CDR3 DNA is TGTGCCAGCACCCTAGGGGACCAGGGAGGTGGTGGCTACACCTTC.

The chain is built from TRBV7-8 and TRBJ2-7; 8 bases are a match to TRBD1. The CDR3 has 14 amino acids. The J segment lost 5 bases and the V segment lost 3 bases, leaving 6 bases of the junction unmatched. The germline gives CDR1 SGHVS, CDR2 FQNEAQ. The CDR3 coding sequence is TGTGCCAGCAGCTTTGGGACAGGAAATGACGAGCAGTACTTC. Residues: CASSFGTGNDEQYF.

There are many counts of this clonotype. The V gene is TRBV27, the J gene TRBJ2-1, with 12 bases that match TRBD2. Germline-derived CDR1 and CDR2 are MNHEY and SMNVEV (reference sequence). CDR3 length: 15 amino acids. The J segment lost 9 bases and the V segment lost 5 bases, leaving 8 bases of the junction unmatched. The CDR3 loop reads CASSPLAGGPSEQFF. DNA for the CDR3: TGTGCCAGCAGTCCCCTAGCGGGAGGGCCCAGTGAGCAGTTCTTC.

The genes are TRBV2 and TRBJ1-2; 7 bases line up with TRBD1. CDR3 length equals 14 residues. CDR1 is SNHLY, CDR2 FYNNEI, per germline. V gave up 6 bases and J gave up 4 bases; unmatched junction bases: 8. This CDR3 reads CASRRDRVSYGYTF. CDR3 coding DNA: TGTGCCAGCAGAAGAGACAGGGTTTCCTATGGCTACACCTTC.

In this sample, this clonotype turned up many times. The CDR3 sequence is CASSPTGRAKTQYF. The CDR3 DNA reads as TGTGCCAGCAGCCCGACAGGGCGCGCGAAGACCCAGTACTTC. This chain uses TRBV7-9 with TRBJ2-5; 7 nucleotides line up with TRBD1. This CDR3 region has 14 residues. The V segment lost 5 bases and the J segment 6 bases; nucleotides outside the gene matches: 9. Germline V CDR1 and CDR2: SEHNR, FQNEAQ (reference sequence).

V gene TRBV6-5 combines with J gene TRBJ1-1; D is perhaps TRBD1 (6 bases). Trimming cost V 7 bases and J 0 bases, with 15 bases left between them. CDR1 and CDR2 from the germline V gene are MNHEY and SVGAGI. The CDR3 has 15 amino acids. The CDR3 region is CASKDRDTLNTEAFF. For the CDR3, the DNA is TGTGCCAGCAAGGACCGGGACACCCTGAACACTGAAGCTTTCTTT.

This clonotype showed up many times. The chain has TRBV7-9 and TRBJ2-7; 7 bases fit TRBD1. The ends lost 5 bases at V and 7 bases at J; junction bases unmatched: 17. The CDR3 covers 16 residues. The germline gives CDR1 SEHNR, CDR2 FQNEAQ (reference sequence). The CDR3 protein is CASSPGSRQGVGEQYF. The CDR3 DNA is TGTGCCAGCAGCCCTGGCTCCCGACAGGGAGTGGGGGAGCAGTACTTC. Complete variable domain (other parts from reference TRBV7-9 and TRBJ2-7): DTGVSQNPRHKITKRGQNVTFRCDPISEHNRLYWYRQTLGQGPEFLTYFQNEAQLEKSRLLSDRFSAERPKGSFSTLEIQRTEQGDSAMYLCASSPGSRQGVGEQYFGPGTRLTVT.

This rearrangement joins TRBV7-9 to TRBJ2-1; the D gene is possibly TRBD2 (6 bases). The CDR3 is 16 amino acids. Germline V gives CDR1 SEHNR, CDR2 FQNEAQ (reference sequence). The germline V and J ends were trimmed by 2 bases and 7 bases, with 18 bases remaining between them. CDR3 DNA: TGTGCCAGCAGCTTAACGTACCGGGACTTATCAAATGAGCAGTTCTTC. Its protein is CASSLTYRDLSNEQFF.